These 25 T cell receptor beta chains came from one sample sequenced in a study of T-cell reconstitution after alpha-beta-depleted transplantation in children. It was with unique molecular identifiers that the TCRbeta library was prepared. TCRdb analysed the PCR reads with MiXCR anew, one entry per CDR3 protein. The sample holds under 850,000 distinct CDR3 sequences, roughly 13% seen once. The sample consisted of PBMCs, taken before TCRalphabeta/CD19-depleted stem cell transplant. These receptors were obtained from a girl aged 2 to 10 with congenital amegakaryocytic thrombocytopenia, due to receive a stem cell transplant.

There are a few counts of this clonotype. The chain combines TRBV12-3 or TRBV12-4 with TRBJ2-4; no clear D. The V end lost 5 bases, the J end lost 7 bases, and 12 bases lay between the germline ends. CDR3 length equals 13 residues. CDR3 sequence (DNA): TGTGCCAGCAGTCTCGCCCCTAGGAACATTCAGTACTTC. Encoded protein: CASSLAPRNIQYF.

As for this clonotype: This clone may be a read error of a much larger clone one base away. CDR3 residues: CSAAASDGEYF. As DNA, the CDR3 is TGCAGCGCTGCTGCCTCGGATGGCGAGTACTTC. V usage is TRBV29-1 and J usage is TRBJ2-7; D gene ambiguous. The length of the CDR3 is 11 residues. Trimming took 7 bases from V and 11 from J, leaving 18 bases between them. Germline CDR1 and CDR2: SQVTM and ANQGSEA.

The gene calls are TRBV5-1 and TRBJ1-1; D remains unclear. CDR1 and CDR2 (germline): SGHRS, YFSETQ. CDR3 length equals 15 residues. V was clipped by 7 bases and J by 5 bases, with 21 bases between them. The CDR3 loop reads CASAPGRVSNTEAFF. The CDR3 DNA reads as TGCGCCAGCGCCCCGGGGAGGGTGTCGAATACTGAAGCTTTCTTT.

Many counts were recorded for this clonotype. This sequence joins TRBV5-1 and TRBJ2-7; TRBD2 matches 10 bases. This CDR3 is built from 14 residues. The junction had 3 bases not matched to a gene; V was cut back by 0 bases and J by 6 bases. CDR1 is SGHRS and CDR2 is YFSETQ in the germline V gene. CDR3 sequence reads: CASSLVLAGTEQYF. Here the CDR3 DNA reads TGCGCCAGCAGCTTGGTACTAGCGGGAACCGAGCAGTACTTC.

This clonotype was detected ten times or more. The J gene is TRBJ2-1, the V gene TRBV20-1; 14 bases agree with TRBD2. The germline gives CDR1 DFQATT, CDR2 SNEGSKA (reference sequence). Losses at the gene ends were 3 bases for V and 7 bases for J; bases not matched to a gene: 5. The CDR3 totals 15 residues. The CDR3, as DNA: TGCAGTGCTAGGGGGGGACTAGCGGGAGATAATGAGCAGTTCTTC. Its protein product is CSARGGLAGDNEQFF.

This clonotype was seen a few times. V usage is TRBV2 and J usage is TRBJ2-5; 8 nucleotides match TRBD2. This CDR3 contains 15 residues. V trimming: 3 bases; J trimming: 5 bases; junction bases outside the gene matches: 8. CDR1 and CDR2 from the germline V gene are SNHLY and FYNNEI. Here the CDR3 DNA reads TGTGCCAGCAGTGACCCTCCTAGCGGGTTGGAGACCCAGTACTTC. This translates into CASSDPPSGLETQYF.

This clonotype was counted many times. The rearrangement uses TRBV7-2 and TRBJ2-5, with a weak D call TRBD1 (5 bases). Germline V gives CDR1 SGHTA, CDR2 FQGNSA. With 4 bases removed from V and 1 base from J, the gap between germline ends came to 7 bases. The CDR3 loop spans 13 amino acids. The CDR3 nucleotides are TGTGCCAGCAGCTCCAGGGTCCAAGAGACCCAGTACTTC. It yields the protein CASSSRVQETQYF.

This clonotype was detected many times. The rearrangement joins TRBV20-1 to TRBJ2-7; D is perhaps TRBD1 (5 bases). The V end lost 0 bases, the J end lost 0 bases, and 15 bases lay between the germline ends. CDR3 length equals 16 residues. Germline CDR1 is DFQATT and CDR2 is SNEGSKA (reference sequence). The CDR3 spells CSARDIQGVGSYEQYF. In DNA form, the CDR3 reads TGCAGTGCTAGAGATATCCAGGGCGTTGGCTCCTACGAGCAGTACTTC.

This clonotype has at least ten counts. The chain uses TRBV6-1 and TRBJ1-5; maybe TRBD1 (5 bases). V was trimmed by 7 bases and J by 2 bases, leaving 9 bases between them. The CDR3 is made up of 13 amino acids. Germline V gene data show CDR1 as MNHNS and CDR2 as SASEGT. The CDR3 sequence is CASKGFGNQPQHF. The CDR3 bases are TGTGCCAGCAAGGGGTTTGGCAATCAGCCCCAGCATTTT.

This clonotype was recorded a few times. The chain uses TRBV12-3 or TRBV12-4 and TRBJ2-4; 7 bases are a match to TRBD1. The length of the CDR3 is 16 residues. Trimming at V came to 4 bases and at J to 1 base, leaving 7 bases not matched to a gene. CDR3 protein: CASSSNRGLAKNIQYF. Here the CDR3 DNA reads TGTGCCAGCAGTTCAAACAGGGGTCTTGCCAAAAACATTCAGTACTTC.

In this sample, this clonotype turned up many times. The rearrangement links TRBV24-1 to TRBJ2-2, with D unresolved. With 5 bases removed from V and 7 bases from J, the gap between germline ends came to 13 bases. The CDR3 consists of 14 residues. Looked up from germline, CDR1 is KGHDR and CDR2 is SFDVKD. The CDR3 DNA is TGTGCCACCAGTGCTCCTTTGGGTGACGGGGAGCTGTTTTTT. Its protein product is CATSAPLGDGELFF.

This clonotype has a count of ten or more. The chain is built from TRBV5-1 and TRBJ1-3, with unresolved D. V was cut by 0 bases and J by 0 bases, with 10 bases left in between. The germline CDR1 and CDR2 sequences are SGHRS and YFSETQ. The CDR3 is 16 amino acids. Here the CDR3 reads CASSLAGGFSGNTIYF. The CDR3, as DNA: TGCGCCAGCAGCTTGGCCGGCGGATTCTCTGGAAACACCATATATTTT. Full variable domain (outside the CDR3, taken from reference TRBV5-1 and TRBJ1-3): KAGVTQTPRYLIKTRGQQVTLSCSPISGHRSVSWYQQTPGQGLQFLFEYFSETQRNKGNFPGRFSGRQFSNSRSEMNVSTLELGDSALYLCASSLAGGFSGNTIYFGEGSWLTVV.

This clonotype was observed at least ten times. J is TRBJ2-7 and V is TRBV5-6; 7 bases agree with TRBD1. The CDR3 spans 16 residues. CDR1 and CDR2 from the germline V gene are SGHDT and YYEEEE. With 0 bases clipped from V and 0 bases from J, the junction kept 6 bases outside the gene matches. This CDR3 reads CASSLDWTGASYEQYF. The CDR3 DNA is TGTGCCAGCAGCTTGGATTGGACAGGAGCCTCCTACGAGCAGTACTTC.

This clonotype was recorded at least ten times. The junction and the germline gene differ at one end; a read error may be behind it. This chain joins TRBV5-1 and TRBJ2-1, with 11 bases aligning to TRBD2. CDR3 length equals 13 residues. CDR1 and CDR2 from the germline V gene are SGHRS and YFSETQ. CDR3 nucleotide sequence: TGTGCCAGCAGCTTGGGACTAGCGGACGAGCAGTTCTTC. Its protein is CASSLGLADEQFF.

This clonotype was seen just once. This sequence joins TRBV30 and TRBJ2-1, with D perhaps being TRBD1 or TRBD2 (5 bases each). This CDR3 has 12 amino acids. Germline V lookup: CDR1 GTSNPN, CDR2 SVGIG (reference sequence). V was clipped by 6 bases and J by 14 bases, with 20 bases between them. Here the CDR3 reads CACLGPTRRKFF. The CDR3 DNA is TGTGCCTGTCTGGGACCGACAAGGAGAAAGTTCTTC.

This clonotype was picked up a small number of times. The V call is TRBV5-1, the J call TRBJ2-2; D not certain. Germline assignment: CDR1 SGHRS and CDR2 YFSETQ. Trimming shortened V by 0 bases and J by 7 bases, and 7 bases separated the two germline ends. This CDR3 is 13 amino acids long. CDR3 in DNA: TGCGCCAGCAGCTTGGAACCAGGCGGGGAGCTGTTTTTT. Its protein is CASSLEPGGELFF.

This clonotype was seen only a few times. The chain couples TRBV6-5 to TRBJ2-1; 7 bases agree with TRBD2. After removal of 0 bases from V and 9 bases from J, the junction contained 11 bases not matched to a gene. CDR3 length: 16 amino acids. The germline CDR1 and CDR2 sequences are MNHEY and SVGAGI. The CDR3 here is CASSYSRAGVGAEQFF. The DNA of the CDR3 is TGTGCCAGCAGTTACTCCCGGGCGGGAGTAGGGGCTGAGCAGTTCTTC.

Concerning this clonotype itself: One base away lies a much larger clone, so this may be a sequencing read error. The chain employs TRBV5-1 and TRBJ2-4; 9 bases match TRBD1. The V gene's germline CDR1 is SGHRS and CDR2 YFSETQ. The CDR3 runs to 16 residues. The CDR3 DNA is TGCGCCAGCAGCTTGGGACAGGGGGAGGTCAAAAACAATCAGTACTTC. It specifies CASSLGQGEVKNNQYF.

The sample holds many counts of this clonotype. The V gene is TRBV12-3 or TRBV12-4, the J gene TRBJ2-1; perhaps TRBD1 as D (5 bases). CDR3 length: 14 amino acids. V lost 5 bases to trimming and J lost 8 bases, with 16 bases between them. The CDR3 sequence is CASSPWTDTDEQFF. CDR3 DNA: TGTGCCAGCAGTCCCTGGACGGACACGGATGAGCAGTTCTTC.

The genes are TRBV27 and TRBJ2-2, with 10 nucleotides matching TRBD2. The CDR3 has 16 residues. The germline V gene encodes CDR1 MNHEY and CDR2 SMNVEV (reference sequence). V trimming: 4 bases; J trimming: 2 bases; junction bases outside the gene matches: 4. The DNA of the CDR3 is TGTGCCAGCAGTTCTAGCGGGAGCCTTAACACCGGGGAGCTGTTTTTT. Residues: CASSSSGSLNTGELFF.

J is TRBJ1-1 and V is TRBV19, with 8 bases lining up with TRBD1. Germline loops: CDR1 LNHDA, CDR2 SQIVND (reference sequence). The V gene end was trimmed by 5 bases and the J gene end by 5 bases; junction bases not matched to a gene: 7. The CDR3 loop spans 14 amino acids. This CDR3 is CASSPWTGRTEAFF. In DNA form, the CDR3 reads TGTGCCAGTAGTCCTTGGACAGGGCGGACTGAAGCTTTCTTT.

As to this clonotype: This may arise from a read error, as a much more abundant clone is one base away. The rearrangement joins TRBV9 to TRBJ1-4; weak D call: TRBD1 (6 bases). The CDR3 is 14 residues long. Germline loops: CDR1 SGDLS, CDR2 YYNGEE. The CDR3 nucleotides are TGTGCCAGCAGCGTGACAGGAGGTGATGAAACACTGTTTTTT. This encodes CASSVTGGDETLFF.

There are a few counts of this clonotype. The chain uses TRBV28 and TRBJ2-3; TRBD1 matches at 10 bases. J was trimmed by 1 base and V by 7 bases; bases with no gene match: 8. This CDR3 is 16 amino acids long. Germline V gives CDR1 MDHEN, CDR2 SYDVKM. The CDR3, as DNA: TGTGCCAGCACTGGACAGGGGGTTGAGGGCACAGATACGCAGTATTTT. This translates into CASTGQGVEGTDTQYF.

This clonotype showed up many times. The V and J genes are TRBV27 and TRBJ2-1; possibly TRBD2 for D (6 bases). CDR1 is MNHEY, CDR2 SMNVEV, per germline (reference sequence). The V and J ends lost 5 bases and 14 bases respectively, with 22 bases between them. The CDR3 runs 14 residues. The CDR3 nucleotides are TGTGCCAGCAGTCCCGGGACTCGACAATTTGGCGAGTTCTTC. This codes for CASSPGTRQFGEFF.

The genes are TRBV18 and TRBJ2-5, with D possibly TRBD2 on 5 matching bases. Between the trimmed V and J ends, which lost 3 bases and 5 bases, there was a span of 16 bases. The CDR3 has 15 residues. Germline V lookup: CDR1 KGHSH, CDR2 LQKENI. DNA of the CDR3: TGTGCCAGCTCACCCGGACTCCCGGAGGAGGAGACCCAGTACTTC. It codes for CASSPGLPEEETQYF.